This TCR beta chain was profiled in a study of blood T cell repertoires in COVID-19. In the study overall: Samples representing acute and convalescent COVID-19 were sourced from the United States, Italy and Spain. T cells, B-cell-depleted T cells, or PBMCs provided the cDNA or gDNA that served as material.

This clone was picked up one time. The sample holds other DNA sequences that translate to the same CDR3. As handled by the study authors: Amplification with reference gene primers provided the estimates of nucleated cell counts. This table comes from immunoSEQ multiplex PCR, and its TCRdb copy is limited to in-frame clones, with some not included. V, J and clone size derive from that table, while D and trimming were established from the DNA sequence. Of 100,000 to 150,000 clones detected, 75% to 85% appear once; the ten largest clones hold approximately 35%. The length of the CDR3 is 16 residues. The germline CDR1 and CDR2 sequences are SGDLS and YYNGEE. Between the trimmed V and J ends, which lost 2 bases and 0 bases, there was a span of 12 bases.

Sequencing was carried out using peripheral blood. The receptor was isolated from a man in his forties with active or convalescent COVID-19. The chain links TRBV9 to TRBJ2-1; D not certain. The CDR3 here is CASSVGRSSSYNEQFF. CDR3 coding DNA: TGTGCCAGCAGCGTCGGTCGGTCGAGCTCCTACAATGAGCAGTTCTTC.